This T cell receptor (beta chain) is drawn from a study of T cells in Graves' hyperthyroidism and ophthalmopathy. At the level of the study: Peripheral blood specimens were obtained at initial diagnosis, prior to any treatment.

This clonotype appeared many times. Amplification yielded TCR beta CDR3 regions, with RNA transcripts as the source. HTBI primers were employed in a first-round RT-PCR of the TCR CDR3. One entry per CDR3 protein, called by TCRdb with MiXCR from the multiplex PCR reads. Here the sample spans about 290,000 distinct CDR3 sequences, less than 15% being singletons. The CDR3 is 17 residues long. J was trimmed by 6 bases and V by 5 bases; bases with no gene match: 10. The germline V gene has CDR1 SEHNR and CDR2 FQNEAQ (reference sequence). V is TRBV7-9 and J is TRBJ2-1; 13 positions match TRBD2. The sample was blood. The TCR sequence derives from a woman in her twenties or thirties with Graves' hyperthyroidism that later progressed to Graves' ophthalmopathy. This CDR3 reads CASSPWTSGSTGNEQFF. In nucleotides, the CDR3 is TGTGCCAGCAGCCCCTGGACTAGCGGGAGTACGGGCAATGAGCAGTTCTTC.